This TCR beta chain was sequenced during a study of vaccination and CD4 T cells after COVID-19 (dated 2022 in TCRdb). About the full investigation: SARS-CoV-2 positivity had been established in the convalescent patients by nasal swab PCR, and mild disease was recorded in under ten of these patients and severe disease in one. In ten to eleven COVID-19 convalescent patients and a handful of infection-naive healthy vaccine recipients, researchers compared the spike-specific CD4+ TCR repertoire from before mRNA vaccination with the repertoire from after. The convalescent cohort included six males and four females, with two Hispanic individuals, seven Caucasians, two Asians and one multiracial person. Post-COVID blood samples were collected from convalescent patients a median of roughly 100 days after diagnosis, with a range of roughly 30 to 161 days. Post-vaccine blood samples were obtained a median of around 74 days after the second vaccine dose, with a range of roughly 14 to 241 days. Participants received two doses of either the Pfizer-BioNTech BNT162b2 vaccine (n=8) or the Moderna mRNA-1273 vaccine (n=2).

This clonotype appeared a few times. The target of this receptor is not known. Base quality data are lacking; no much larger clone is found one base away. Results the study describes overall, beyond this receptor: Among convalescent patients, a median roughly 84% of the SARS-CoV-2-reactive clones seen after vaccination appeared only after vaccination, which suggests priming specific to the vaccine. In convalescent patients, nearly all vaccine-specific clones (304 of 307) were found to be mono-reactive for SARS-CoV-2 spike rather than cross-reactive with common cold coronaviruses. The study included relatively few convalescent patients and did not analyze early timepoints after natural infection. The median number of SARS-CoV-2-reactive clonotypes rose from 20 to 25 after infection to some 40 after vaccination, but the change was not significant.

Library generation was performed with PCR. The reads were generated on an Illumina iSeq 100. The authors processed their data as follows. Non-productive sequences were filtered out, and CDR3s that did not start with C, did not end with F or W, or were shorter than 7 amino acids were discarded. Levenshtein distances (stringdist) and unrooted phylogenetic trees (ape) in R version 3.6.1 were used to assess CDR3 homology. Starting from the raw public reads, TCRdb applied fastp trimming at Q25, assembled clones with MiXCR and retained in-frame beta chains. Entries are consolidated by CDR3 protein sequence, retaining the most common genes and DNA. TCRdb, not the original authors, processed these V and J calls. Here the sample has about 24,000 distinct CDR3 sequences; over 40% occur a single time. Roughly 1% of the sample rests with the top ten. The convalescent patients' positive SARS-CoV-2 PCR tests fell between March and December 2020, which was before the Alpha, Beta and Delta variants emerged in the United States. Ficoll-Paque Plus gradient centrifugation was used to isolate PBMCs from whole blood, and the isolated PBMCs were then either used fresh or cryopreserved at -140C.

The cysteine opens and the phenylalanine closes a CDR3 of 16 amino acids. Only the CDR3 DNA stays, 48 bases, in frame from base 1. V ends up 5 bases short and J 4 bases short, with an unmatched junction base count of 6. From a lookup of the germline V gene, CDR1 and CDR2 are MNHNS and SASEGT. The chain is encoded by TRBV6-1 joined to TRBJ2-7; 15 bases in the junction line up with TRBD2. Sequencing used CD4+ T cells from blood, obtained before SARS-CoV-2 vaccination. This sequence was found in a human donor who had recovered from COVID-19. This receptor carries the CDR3 CASSRGLAGGRYEQYF. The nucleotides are TGTGCCAGCAGTCGGGGACTAGCGGGAGGCAGATACGAGCAGTACTTC.